Below are 9 T cell receptor beta chains sequenced from a single sample in a study of identical twins. Each CDR3 protein is one row after TCRdb ran MiXCR on the 5' RACE reads. This sample has a few hundred thousand distinct CDR3 sequences; 12% to 15% occur once, and the top ten carry 0.35% to 0.45%. These data were also reused for a study on yellow fever vaccine responses in identical twins.

The sample taken for sequencing was CD4+ T cells sorted from blood. The receptor source for this set is a young woman in good health.

This clonotype occurred a few times. The rearrangement joins TRBV3-1 to TRBJ2-3, with 7 nucleotides matching TRBD2. V was clipped by 3 bases and J by 1 base; unmatched bases: 1. Germline CDR1 LGHDT, CDR2 YNNKEL (reference sequence). The CDR3 loop spans 14 amino acids. The CDR3 here is CASSQGRGTDTQYF. CDR3 bases: TGTGCCAGCAGCCAGGGGAGGGGCACAGATACGCAGTATTTT.

This clonotype was counted between two and nine times. The chain carries TRBV5-6 and TRBJ2-2; unclear D gene. With 3 bases removed from V and 3 bases from J, the gap between germline ends came to 12 bases. The CDR3 runs 15 residues. CDR1 and CDR2 from the germline V gene are SGHDT and YYEEEE. The CDR3 coding sequence is TGTGCCAGCAGCTCGGACGGAGTTTACACCGGGGAGCTGTTTTTT. Its translation: CASSSDGVYTGELFF.

The chain carries TRBV12-3 or TRBV12-4 and TRBJ2-5, with D hard to call. V lost 4 bases, J lost 5 bases, and 8 bases lay in between. The CDR3 covers 12 residues. This CDR3 reads CASSSSRETQYF. As DNA, the CDR3 is TGTGCCAGCAGTTCATCTCGGGAGACCCAGTACTTC.

This clonotype was recorded a few times. The V and J genes are TRBV10-3 and TRBJ1-6, with D maybe TRBD1 (5 bases). Germline CDR1 and CDR2: ENHRY and SYGVKD. V dropped 6 bases and J dropped 6 bases, with 12 bases sitting between them. CDR3 length: 14 residues. The CDR3 is CAISADRANSPLHF. The CDR3 coding sequence is TGTGCCATCAGCGCCGACAGAGCTAATTCACCCCTCCACTTT.

The rearrangement joins TRBV12-3 or TRBV12-4 to TRBJ2-2; TRBD1 or TRBD2 may be the D gene (5 bases each). Trimming took off 7 bases at V and 1 base at J, with 16 bases between the two ends. There are 16 residues in the CDR3. As DNA, the CDR3 is TGTGCCAGCATCCTGATGGGACCGTTGAACACCGGGGAGCTGTTTTTT. Amino acids: CASILMGPLNTGELFF.

This clonotype was seen ten or more times. The chain links TRBV7-2 to TRBJ2-3; possible D gene TRBD1, 6 bases. Germline V gene data show CDR1 as SGHTA and CDR2 as FQGNSA. V was shortened by 5 bases and J by 2 bases, with 14 bases between the two germline ends. The CDR3 runs to 15 residues. The CDR3 spells CASSMGHKLTDTQYF. The CDR3 DNA reads as TGTGCCAGCAGCATGGGACACAAACTCACAGATACGCAGTATTTT.

This clonotype was seen only a few times. V usage is TRBV12-3 or TRBV12-4 and J usage is TRBJ2-5; no reliable D call. V lost 6 bases, J lost 7 bases, and 18 bases lay in between. This CDR3 has 14 residues. For the CDR3, the DNA is TGTGCCAGCAGCCCAACACAAGGCCCCGGGACCCAGTACTTC. Translating gives CASSPTQGPGTQYF.

The V gene is TRBV6-2 or TRBV6-3, the J gene TRBJ1-1; tentatively, D is TRBD1 (5 bases). Trimming left V 2 bases short and J 1 base short, with 14 bases between. Germline CDR1 MNHEY, CDR2 SVGEGT. The CDR3 is made up of 16 amino acids. This CDR3 is CASSYPDSLPNTEAFF. CDR3 DNA sequence: TGTGCCAGCAGTTACCCCGACAGCCTCCCGAACACTGAAGCTTTCTTT.

The V and J genes are TRBV28 and TRBJ2-5; maybe TRBD1 (7 bases). Germline assignment: CDR1 MDHEN and CDR2 SYDVKM. V was pared by 8 bases and J by 5 bases, with 27 bases between. CDR3 length: 17 residues. The CDR3, as DNA: TGTGCCAGCCCCCTCGGACAGGCGACTAGTTTCGTGGAGACCCAGTACTTC. Amino acids: CASPLGQATSFVETQYF.